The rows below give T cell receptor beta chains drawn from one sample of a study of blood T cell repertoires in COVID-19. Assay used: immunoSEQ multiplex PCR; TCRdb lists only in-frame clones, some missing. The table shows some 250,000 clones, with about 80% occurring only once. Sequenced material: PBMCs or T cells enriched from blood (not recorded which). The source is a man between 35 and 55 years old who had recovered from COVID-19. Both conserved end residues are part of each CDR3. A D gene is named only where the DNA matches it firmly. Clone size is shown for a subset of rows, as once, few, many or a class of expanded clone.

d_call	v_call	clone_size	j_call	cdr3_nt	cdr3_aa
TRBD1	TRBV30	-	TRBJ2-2	TGTGCCTGGAGGGGACAGCCCACCGGGGAGCTGTTTTTT	CAWRGQPTGELFF
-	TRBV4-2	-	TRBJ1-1	TGTGCCAGCAGCCAAGTCTCCCGGGAAACTGAAGCTTTCTTT	CASSQVSRETEAFF
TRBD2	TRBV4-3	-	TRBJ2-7	TGCGCCAGCAGCCAAGGATTGCCAGCGGGGCCCCAAACCTCCTACGAGCAGTACTTC	CASSQGLPAGPQTSYEQYF
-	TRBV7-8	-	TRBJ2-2	TGTGCCAGCTTAAAGGGGCGGATCACCGGGGAGCTGTTTTTT	CASLKGRITGELFF
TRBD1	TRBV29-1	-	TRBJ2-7	TGCAGCGTTGGGACCGGGACAGGTCCCTACGAGCAGTACTTC	CSVGTGTGPYEQYF
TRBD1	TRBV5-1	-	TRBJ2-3	TGCGCCAGCAGGACGACAGGGGACACAGATACGCAGTATTTT	CASRTTGDTDTQYF
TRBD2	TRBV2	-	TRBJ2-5	TGTGCCAGGGGACCCAGCGGGGTCGGGACCCAGTACTTC	CARGPSGVGTQYF
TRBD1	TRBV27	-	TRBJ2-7	TGTGCCAGCAGTTTAGTCTGGACAGGGGCCGAGCAGTACTTC	CASSLVWTGAEQYF
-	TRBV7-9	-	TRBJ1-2	TGTGCCAGCAGCCCGCGTGCCTCCTATGGCTACACCTTC	CASSPRASYGYTF
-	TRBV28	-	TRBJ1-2	TGTGCCAGCAGTCTTACTTATGGCTACACCTTC	CASSLTYGYTF
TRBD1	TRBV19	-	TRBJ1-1	TGTGCCAGTAGGGACCAGGGGGCATCGGCTGAAGCTTTCTTT	CASRDQGASAEAFF
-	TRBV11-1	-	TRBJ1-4	TGTGCCAGCAGCGCCGACAGTGGCGGGAATAAACTGTTTTTT	CASSADSGGNKLFF
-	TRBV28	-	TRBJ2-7	TGTGCCAGCAGCTTGACAGTTTACGAGCAGTACTTC	CASSLTVYEQYF
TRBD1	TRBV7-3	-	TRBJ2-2	TGTGCCAGCAGCCAAGGGCCAGGGGGCCCATCAAGGGAGGAGCTGTTTTTT	CASSQGPGGPSREELFF
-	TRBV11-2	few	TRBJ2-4	TGTGCCAGCAGCACCCAGCGGGTAAACATTCAGTACTTC	CASSTQRVNIQYF
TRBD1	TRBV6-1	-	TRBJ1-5	TGTGCCAGCAGTGGTCACCTACAGGGGAGCAATCAGCCCCAGCATTTT	CASSGHLQGSNQPQHF
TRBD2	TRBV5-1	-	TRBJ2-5	TGCGCCAGCAGCTTGGGGGGAGGGACTCAAGAGACCCAGTACTTC	CASSLGGGTQETQYF
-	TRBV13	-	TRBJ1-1	TGTGCCAGCAGCTTAAGCATCCGGGGTGTGGCTTTCTTT	CASSLSIRGVAFF
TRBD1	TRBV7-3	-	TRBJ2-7	TGTGCCAGCAGCTTAAACAGGGGGGACGAGCAGTACTTC	CASSLNRGDEQYF
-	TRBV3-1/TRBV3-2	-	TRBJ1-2	TGTGCCAGCAGCCACGGTCCCGTAACGGGGGGCTACACCTTC	CASSHGPVTGGYTF
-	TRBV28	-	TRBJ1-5	TGTGCCAGCAGTTCTCAGGGTTATAGCAATCAGCCCCAGCATTTT	CASSSQGYSNQPQHF
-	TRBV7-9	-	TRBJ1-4	TGTGCCAGCAGCTTGGCGGGGGGCAGCGAAAAACTGTTTTTT	CASSLAGGSEKLFF
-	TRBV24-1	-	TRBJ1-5	TGTGCCACCAGTGAGTGGGACTCCGGTGAGGGCAATCAGCCCCAGCATTTT	CATSEWDSGEGNQPQHF
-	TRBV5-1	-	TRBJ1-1	TGCGCCAGCAGCCCGGAGGATATGCGGGGCGAAGCTTTCTTT	CASSPEDMRGEAFF
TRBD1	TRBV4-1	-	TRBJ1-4	TGCGCCAGCAGCCAAATCCGGGACAGGGGGCTTAGTGAAAAACTGTTTTTT	CASSQIRDRGLSEKLFF
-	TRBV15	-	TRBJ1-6	TGTGCCACCAGCAGAGATGGGACACGATCTATAAATTCACCCCTCCACTTT	CATSRDGTRSINSPLHF
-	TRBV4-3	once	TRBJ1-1	TGCGCCAGCACTGCGGGGGGGGCGCAGGACACTGAAGCTTTCTTT	CASTAGGAQDTEAFF
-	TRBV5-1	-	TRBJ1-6	TGCGCCAGCAGCTTACAGGGCCTCCCCTCACCCCTCCACTTT	CASSLQGLPSPLHF
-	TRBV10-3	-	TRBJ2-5	TGTGCCATCAGGGGGGCCGATCTGTACCAAGAGACCCAGTACTTC	CAIRGADLYQETQYF
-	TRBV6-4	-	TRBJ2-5	TGTGCCAGCAGATCCCCCACGACTTCCGAGACCCAGTACTTC	CASRSPTTSETQYF
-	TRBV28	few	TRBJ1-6	TGTGCCAGCAGAACGCGCGGAAGGAATTCACCCCTCCACTTT	CASRTRGRNSPLHF
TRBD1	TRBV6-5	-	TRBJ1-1	TGTGCCAGCAGTCCGGACAGGACGAACACTGAAGCTTTCTTT	CASSPDRTNTEAFF
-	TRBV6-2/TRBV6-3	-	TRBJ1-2	TGTGCCAGCAGCCCTGACCTTACGGGAGGCTACACCTTC	CASSPDLTGGYTF
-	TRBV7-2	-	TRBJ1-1	TGTGCCAGCAACGACGGAGCCTTGAACACTGAAGCTTTCTTT	CASNDGALNTEAFF
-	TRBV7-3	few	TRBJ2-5	TGTGCCAGCAGCGCAACCGCGGGGGCCGGGTACCAAGAGACCCAGTACTTC	CASSATAGAGYQETQYF
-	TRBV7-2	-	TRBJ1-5	TGTGCCAGCAAAAGTCAAGGGGGGGACCAGCCCCAGCATTTT	CASKSQGGDQPQHF
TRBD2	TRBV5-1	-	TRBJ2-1	TGCGCCAGCAGCCCGCTGACTAGCGGGAGTACCCTGTCGGGTGAGCAGTTCTTC	CASSPLTSGSTLSGEQFF
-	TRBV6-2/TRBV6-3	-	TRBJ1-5	TGTGCCAGCAGTTCTAGGACAGCCCCTAGCAATCAGCCCCAGCATTTT	CASSSRTAPSNQPQHF
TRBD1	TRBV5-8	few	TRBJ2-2	TGTGCCAGCAGCTTGGGATCCTCTCCGGGACAGGTGTTGACCGGGGAGCTGTTTTTT	CASSLGSSPGQVLTGELFF
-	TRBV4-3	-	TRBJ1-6	TGCGCCAGCAGCCAAGATCCGAGGTTACAGGGATCGAGTTCACCCCTCCACTTT	CASSQDPRLQGSSSPLHF
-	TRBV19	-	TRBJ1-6	TGTGCCAGTAGGGCTGCCAATTCACCCCTCCACTTT	CASRAANSPLHF
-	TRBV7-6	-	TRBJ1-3	TGTGCCAGCAGTCGTGGACAGCTGAGCTCTGGAAACACCATATATTTT	CASSRGQLSSGNTIYF
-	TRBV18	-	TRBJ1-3	TGTGCCAGCTCACCATTGAGCGCGACCGACACCATATATTTT	CASSPLSATDTIYF
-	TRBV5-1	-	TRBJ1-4	TGCGCCAGCAGCTTGGAAGGCGGCGGAGAAAAACTGTTTTTT	CASSLEGGGEKLFF
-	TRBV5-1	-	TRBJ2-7	TGCGCCAGCAGCTTGGTCGTCCCCTACGAGCAGTACTTC	CASSLVVPYEQYF
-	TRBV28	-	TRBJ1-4	TGTGCCAGCAGTTTCGGCCAGGGCCACCTTGTCAAACTGTTTTTT	CASSFGQGHLVKLFF
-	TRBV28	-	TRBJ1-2	TGTGCCAGCGGGAATATTGCAGGGGATTATGGCTACACCTTC	CASGNIAGDYGYTF
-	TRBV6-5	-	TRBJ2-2	TGTGCCACCACTAATACGGGTACCGGGGAGCTGTTTTTT	CATTNTGTGELFF
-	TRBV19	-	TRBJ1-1	TGTGCCAGTTTTCTTATCTCAAGGGCGGGCACTGAAGCTTTCTTT	CASFLISRAGTEAFF